This is a list of T cell receptor beta chains from one sample in a study of T-cell reconstitution after alpha-beta-depleted transplantation in children. Each CDR3 protein is one row after TCRdb ran MiXCR on the PCR reads. Among about 980,000 distinct CDR3 sequences, roughly 29% were seen once, and the ten largest hold more than 25%. Sequencing was performed on PBMCs, mostly from graft donor cells, taken 360 days after TCRalphabeta/CD19-depleted stem cell transplant. The receptors were gathered from a boy younger than two who had a stem cell transplant for SCID, so the T cells may come from the graft donor. Each CDR3 is given with its conserved first and last residue. D genes are given only for firm matches. Size is omitted from some rows. Given values are once, few, many or a class for expanded clones.

v_gene,j_gene,abundance,d_gene,CDR3aa
TRBV15,TRBJ2-1,.,TRBD2,CATSSGGQANEQFF
TRBV29-1,TRBJ2-3,once,.,CSAGVGSSTDTQYF
TRBV20-1,TRBJ1-2,few,.,CSAPTGYGYTF
TRBV2,TRBJ2-1,few,.,CASRRRNEQFF
TRBV29-1,TRBJ1-2,.,.,CSVEDPTGRRGYTF
TRBV20-1,TRBJ2-3,few,.,CSATPHPNTDTQYF
TRBV7-8,TRBJ1-2,many,.,CASSLRRGDGYTF
TRBV7-6,TRBJ1-2,.,TRBD1,CASSLDWTGNDGYTF
TRBV20-1,TRBJ1-1,.,TRBD1,CSAGQGETEAFF
TRBV18,TRBJ2-1,.,.,CASSRGGGMNEQFF
TRBV20-1,TRBJ1-4,few,.,CSARDGVTPLLFF
TRBV4-3,TRBJ2-3,.,TRBD2,CASSQDPPSGGTDTQYF